The 27 T cell receptor beta chains in this list originate from one sample, sequenced in a study of blood T cell repertoires in COVID-19. TCRdb's copy holds only in-frame clones and misses some; the assay was immunoSEQ multiplex PCR. The sample yields more than 300,000 clones, 92% seen once. Sequencing input: PBMCs or T cells enriched from blood (not recorded which). The origin of the receptors is a woman younger than 45 who had recovered from COVID-19.

This rearrangement joins TRBV18 to TRBJ2-7, with no clear D. This CDR3 is built from 13 residues. Germline CDR1 reads KGHSH; CDR2 reads LQKENI. With 2 bases removed from V and 3 bases from J, the gap between germline ends came to 8 bases. The CDR3 DNA reads as TGTGCCAGCTCACCAGACTTAATCTACGAGCAGTACTTC. It specifies CASSPDLIYEQYF.

The CDR3 loop is CASSISEEAYEQYF. CDR3 bases: TGTGCCAGCAGCATCTCGGAGGAGGCCTACGAGCAGTACTTC. The V call is TRBV28, the J call TRBJ2-7, with D perhaps TRBD2 (5 bases). Germline assignment: CDR1 MDHEN and CDR2 SYDVKM. The CDR3 spans 14 residues. V lost 6 bases to trimming and J lost 2 bases, with 14 bases between them.

The chain uses TRBV27 and TRBJ2-7; perhaps TRBD2 as D (5 bases). Germline V CDR1 and CDR2: MNHEY, SMNVEV (reference sequence). The V end was cut by 5 bases, the J end by 7 bases, with 15 bases between. The CDR3 runs to 13 residues. CDR3 residues: CASSPPASYEQYF. The CDR3 nucleotides read TGTGCCAGCAGTCCCCCGGCTAGCTATGAGCAGTACTTC.

The genes are TRBV5-1 and TRBJ1-3; unclear D gene. The CDR3 is made up of 15 amino acids. Germline loops: CDR1 SGHRS, CDR2 YFSETQ. V lost 1 base and J lost 0, with 8 bases in between. This CDR3 is CASSLLGDSGNTIYF. The CDR3 DNA reads as TGCGCCAGCAGCTTGTTGGGAGACTCTGGAAACACCATATATTTT.

This CDR3 is CAIRTSGGAYEQYF. The CDR3 nucleotides read TGTGCCATCAGGACTAGCGGGGGGGCCTACGAGCAGTACTTC. The genes are TRBV10-3 and TRBJ2-7; TRBD2 matches 14 bases. The V and J ends lost 6 bases and 2 bases, in that order; junction bases with no gene match: 0. The germline V gene has CDR1 ENHRY and CDR2 SYGVKD. The CDR3 totals 14 residues.

The gene calls are TRBV28 and TRBJ2-3, with a tentative D call TRBD2 (6 bases). This CDR3 is built from 18 residues. V lost 9 bases, J lost 4 bases, and 29 bases lay in between. Germline CDR1 and CDR2: MDHEN and SYDVKM. This CDR3 reads CARGYPRELWVSSDTQYF. CDR3 DNA: TGTGCCAGGGGGTATCCACGGGAGTTGTGGGTGTCGTCAGATACGCAGTATTTT. The full variable domain, rest sourced from reference TRBV28 and TRBJ2-3, is DVKVTQSSRYLVKRTGEKVFLECVQDMDHENMFWYRQDPGLGLRLIYFSYDVKMKEKGDIPEGYSVSREKKERFSLILESASTNQTSMYLCARGYPRELWVSSDTQYFGPGTRLTVL.

The gene calls are TRBV29-1 and TRBJ1-1, with 7 bases that match TRBD1. V shed 2 bases and J 3 bases; nucleotides not matched to a gene: 15. The CDR3 length is 17 residues. Per the germline V gene, CDR1 is SQVTM and CDR2 is ANQGSEA. CDR3: CSVEIRQGEGADTEAFF. CDR3 DNA sequence: TGCAGCGTTGAAATTCGTCAGGGGGAAGGGGCGGACACTGAAGCTTTCTTT.

V and J are TRBV7-2 and TRBJ2-2; TRBD2 aligns across 10 bases. The CDR3 has 18 residues. V gave up 3 bases and J gave up 5 bases; unmatched junction bases: 12. In germline, CDR1 is SGHTA, CDR2 FQGNSA. CDR3 loop: CASSFLPPGLARTGELFF. The DNA of the CDR3 is TGTGCCAGCAGCTTCCTGCCACCGGGACTAGCGAGGACCGGGGAGCTGTTTTTT.

This chain links TRBV5-1 with TRBJ2-7, with D perhaps matching TRBD1 (5 bases). Trimming stripped 4 bases from V and 3 bases from J, with 11 bases between. The CDR3 spans 13 residues. Germline V lookup: CDR1 SGHRS, CDR2 YFSETQ. The CDR3 is CASSPGAGYEQYF. The CDR3 region has the DNA TGCGCCAGCAGCCCTGGGGCAGGCTACGAGCAGTACTTC.

This chain uses TRBV28 with TRBJ1-2; D is uncertain. CDR3 length: 14 residues. V was trimmed by 6 bases and J by 8 bases, leaving 19 bases between them. CDR1 is MDHEN, CDR2 SYDVKM, per germline. This CDR3 is CASRPLTPKRGYTF. DNA of the CDR3: TGTGCCAGCAGACCACTGACCCCGAAGCGCGGCTACACCTTC.

The chain combines TRBV3-1 (or the pseudogene TRBV3-2) with TRBJ2-7; weak D call: TRBD2 (5 bases). Germline assignment: CDR1 LGHDT and CDR2 YNNKEL (reference sequence). Deletions cut 4 bases from V and 3 bases from J, with 16 bases between. The CDR3 contains 15 residues. The CDR3 nucleotides read TGTGCCAGCAGCCTAGGTCCAGACACTAGCTACGAGCAGTACTTC. Its protein is CASSLGPDTSYEQYF.

V usage is TRBV28 and J usage is TRBJ1-2; the D is unclear. In germline, CDR1 is MDHEN, CDR2 SYDVKM. The germline V and J ends were trimmed by 3 bases and 7 bases, with 15 bases remaining between them. CDR3 length equals 14 residues. The CDR3 here is CASSLVTPSGGYTF. The CDR3 coding sequence is TGTGCCAGCAGTTTGGTGACCCCAAGCGGTGGCTACACCTTC.

The genes are TRBV2 and TRBJ2-7; maybe TRBD2 (6 bases). The CDR3 is 14 amino acids. Germline-derived CDR1 and CDR2 are SNHLY and FYNNEI. V was pared by 6 bases and J by 7 bases, with 19 bases between. Here the CDR3 reads CASSDRGSSGEQYF. As DNA, the CDR3 is TGTGCCAGCAGCGATCGGGGGAGTTCGGGTGAGCAGTACTTC.

In DNA form, the CDR3 reads TGTGCCAGCAGCCCCGGGACAGGGGCTCTTACTGAAGCTTTCTTT. Translating it yields CASSPGTGALTEAFF. The chain has TRBV7-9 and TRBJ1-1; TRBD1 matches 10 bases. There are 15 residues in the CDR3. The V segment lost 5 bases and the J segment 5 bases; nucleotides outside the gene matches: 8. Per germline, CDR1 SEHNR and CDR2 FQNEAQ (reference sequence).

This sequence joins TRBV5-4 and TRBJ2-1; TRBD2 is a possible D gene (5 bases). This CDR3 contains 14 residues. The V end lost 2 bases, the J end lost 3 bases, and 9 bases lay between the germline ends. Looked up from germline, CDR1 is SGHNT and CDR2 is YYREEE (reference sequence). The CDR3 protein is CASSFPGLYNEQFF. In DNA form, the CDR3 reads TGTGCCAGCAGCTTTCCCGGACTCTACAATGAGCAGTTCTTC.

V and J are TRBV18 and TRBJ1-2; TRBD1 is a possible D gene (6 bases). Germline V gene data show CDR1 as KGHSH and CDR2 as LQKENI. Trimming removed 6 bases at V and 4 bases at J, with 15 bases between. CDR3 length equals 14 residues. CDR3 sequence reads: CASSPQGLGYGYTF. CDR3 sequence (DNA): TGTGCCAGCTCGCCGCAGGGGCTGGGCTATGGCTACACCTTC.

The chain combines TRBV7-9 with TRBJ2-5; the match to TRBD2 covers 8 bases. V shed 7 bases and J 3 bases; nucleotides not matched to a gene: 10. Germline values: CDR1 SEHNR, CDR2 FQNEAQ (reference sequence). The CDR3 sequence is 15 residues long. CDR3 sequence reads: CASTPRGAGEETQYF. Here the CDR3 DNA reads TGTGCCAGCACCCCGCGGGGGGCTGGGGAAGAGACCCAGTACTTC.

The chain couples TRBV13 to TRBJ1-1; D perhaps matches TRBD1 (5 bases). CDR1 and CDR2 from the germline V gene are PRHDT and FYEKMQ (reference sequence). V lost 4 bases and J lost 7, with 16 bases in between. The CDR3 consists of 14 residues. The CDR3 spells CASSSILKTVEAFF. The CDR3, as DNA: TGTGCCAGCAGCTCCATCCTAAAGACAGTTGAAGCTTTCTTT.

The rearrangement uses TRBV11-1 and TRBJ1-2; 8 nucleotides match TRBD1. The length of the CDR3 is 14 residues. Looked up from germline, CDR1 is SGHAT and CDR2 is FQDESV (reference sequence). Trimming cost V 5 bases and J 4 bases; bases outside gene matches: 6. The CDR3 DNA reads TGTGCCAGCAGCCACCGGGACAGGCCCTATGGCTACACCTTC. Residues: CASSHRDRPYGYTF.

This chain uses TRBV11-2 with TRBJ2-5; 7 bases match TRBD2. The junction had 9 bases not matched to a gene; V was cut back by 0 bases and J by 2 bases. This CDR3 region has 17 residues. CDR1 is SGHAT and CDR2 is FQNNGV in the germline V gene. The CDR3 reads CASSLERRGRRQETQYF. In DNA form, the CDR3 reads TGTGCCAGCAGCTTAGAAAGGCGGGGGAGGAGGCAAGAGACCCAGTACTTC.

The chain combines TRBV7-2 with TRBJ2-6; D is possibly TRBD1 (5 bases). Germline assignment: CDR1 SGHTA and CDR2 FQGNSA. There are 15 residues in the CDR3. Between the trimmed V and J ends, which lost 5 bases and 0 bases, there was a span of 8 bases. In nucleotides, the CDR3 is TGTGCCAGCAGCACAGGCCTCTCTGGGGCCAACGTCCTGACTTTC. It is translated as CASSTGLSGANVLTF.

V is TRBV9 and J is TRBJ2-5; 11 bases fit TRBD2. The CDR3 extends over 15 amino acids. Germline trimming cut 1 base from V and 5 bases from J; bases unmatched to any gene: 4. CDR1 is SGDLS, CDR2 YYNGEE, per germline. CDR3 nucleotide sequence: TGTGCCAGCAGCGTACCTAGCGGGGGGTCGGAGACCCAGTACTTC. It translates to CASSVPSGGSETQYF.

The chain joins TRBV5-1 to TRBJ2-7; 11 bases are a match to TRBD2. The V and J ends lost 0 bases and 5 bases, in that order; junction bases with no gene match: 10. The length of the CDR3 is 17 residues. CDR1 and CDR2 from the germline V gene are SGHRS and YFSETQ. Written as DNA, the CDR3 is TGCGCCAGCAGCTTGGCGACCGGTCCACTAGCGGGGGACGAGCAGTACTTC. Translating it yields CASSLATGPLAGDEQYF.

This chain links TRBV2 with TRBJ1-1; TRBD1 matches at 7 bases. CDR1 is SNHLY and CDR2 is FYNNEI in the germline V gene. The junction had 7 bases not matched to a gene; V was cut back by 7 bases and J by 5 bases. This CDR3 comprises 13 residues. This chain's CDR3 is CASMEDRQTEAFF. The CDR3 coding sequence is TGTGCCAGCATGGAGGACAGGCAAACTGAAGCTTTCTTT.

V and J are TRBV7-2 and TRBJ1-3; the D is unclear. The V end was cut by 5 bases, the J end by 0 bases, with 5 bases between. The CDR3 totals 13 residues. Germline loops: CDR1 SGHTA, CDR2 FQGNSA. CDR3 nucleotide sequence: TGTGCCAGCAGCGCCAGCTCTGGAAACACCATATATTTT. Translation: CASSASSGNTIYF.

This clone was seen a single time. The genes are TRBV4-3 and TRBJ2-1; 7 nucleotides agree with TRBD2. V was clipped by 0 bases and J by 4 bases; unmatched bases: 12. Germline CDR1 is LGHNA and CDR2 is YSLEER. CDR3 length equals 18 residues. In nucleotides, the CDR3 is TGCGCCAGCAGCCAAGAGTCCCAGAGCGGGGTAGAGTACAATGAGCAGTTCTTC. Translated, it gives CASSQESQSGVEYNEQFF.

V gene TRBV16 combines with J gene TRBJ1-2, with TRBD1 as a possible D gene (5 bases). This CDR3 comprises 15 residues. Trimming took off 0 bases at V and 4 bases at J, with 12 bases between the two ends. Germline V gives CDR1 KGHSY, CDR2 FQNENV. CDR3 nucleotide sequence: TGTGCCAGCAGCCAATCCCCCCAGGGAGGCTATGGCTACACCTTC. Protein product: CASSQSPQGGYGYTF. The full variable domain, in which reference TRBV16 and TRBJ1-2 provide the parts outside the CDR3, is GEEVAQTPKHLVRGEGQKAKLYCAPIKGHSYVFWYQQVLKNEFKFLISFQNENVFDETGMPKERFSAKCLPNSPCSLEIQATKLEDSAVYFCASSQSPQGGYGYTFGSGTRLTVV.